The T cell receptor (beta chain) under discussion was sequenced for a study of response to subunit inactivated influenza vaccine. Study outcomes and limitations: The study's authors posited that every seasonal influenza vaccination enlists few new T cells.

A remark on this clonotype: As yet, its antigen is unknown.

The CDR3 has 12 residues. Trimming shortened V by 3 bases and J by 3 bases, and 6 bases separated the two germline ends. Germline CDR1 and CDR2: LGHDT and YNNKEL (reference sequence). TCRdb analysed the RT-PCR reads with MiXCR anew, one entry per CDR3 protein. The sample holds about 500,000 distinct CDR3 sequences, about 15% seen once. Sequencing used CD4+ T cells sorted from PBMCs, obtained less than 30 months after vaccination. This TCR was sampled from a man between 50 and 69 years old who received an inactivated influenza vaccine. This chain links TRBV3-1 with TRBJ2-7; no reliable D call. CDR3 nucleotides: TGTGCCAGCAGCCACGCGCACTACGAGCAGTACTTC. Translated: CASSHAHYEQYF.